This T cell receptor (beta chain) was identified in a study of T cells after yellow fever vaccination. Study conclusions and caveats: Abundant clonotypes from the bulk population could get into FACS-sorted repertoires as contaminants. Weaker overall, the secondary response nonetheless peaked faster (day 5 versus 15).

As for this clonotype: Its specificity is not known.

The germline CDR1 and CDR2 sequences are SGHTA and FQGNSA. This CDR3 is 16 amino acids long. Losses at the gene ends were 1 base for V and 3 bases for J; bases not matched to a gene: 6. TCRdb processed the 5' RACE reads anew with MiXCR; each CDR3 protein has one entry. Of some 670,000 distinct CDR3 sequences in the sample, 9% to 15% were seen once. The genes are TRBV7-2 and TRBJ2-3, with 8 bases that match TRBD2. The starting material was PBMCs, obtained on the day of the yellow fever booster vaccination. This receptor was taken from a man aged 25 to 40 who received the YFV17D yellow fever vaccine. In DNA form, the CDR3 reads TGTGCCAGCAGCTTAGGTCTGAGCGGGAGTACAGATACGCAGTATTTT. It is translated as CASSLGLSGSTDTQYF. Filled out from reference TRBV7-2 and TRBJ2-3, the complete variable domain reads GAGVSQSPSNKVTEKGKDVELRCDPISGHTALYWYRQSLGQGLEFLIYFQGNSAPDKSGLPSDRFSAERTGGSVSTLTIQRTQQEDSAVYLCASSLGLSGSTDTQYFGPGTRLTVL.